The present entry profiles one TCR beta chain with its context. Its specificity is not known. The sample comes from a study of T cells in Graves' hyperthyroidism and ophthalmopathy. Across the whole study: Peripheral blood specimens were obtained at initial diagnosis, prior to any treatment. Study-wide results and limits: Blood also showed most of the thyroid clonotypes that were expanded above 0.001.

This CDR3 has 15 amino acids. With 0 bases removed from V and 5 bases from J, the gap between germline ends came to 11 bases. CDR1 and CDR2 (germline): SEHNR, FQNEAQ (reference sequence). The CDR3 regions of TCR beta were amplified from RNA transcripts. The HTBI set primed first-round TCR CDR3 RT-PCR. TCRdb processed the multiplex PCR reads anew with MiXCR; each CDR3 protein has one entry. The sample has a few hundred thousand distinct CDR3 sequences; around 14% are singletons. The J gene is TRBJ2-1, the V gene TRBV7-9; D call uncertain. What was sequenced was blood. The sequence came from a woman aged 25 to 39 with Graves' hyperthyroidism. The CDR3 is CASSLAYSNNNEQFF. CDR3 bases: TGTGCCAGCAGCTTAGCTTATTCGAACAACAATGAGCAGTTCTTC.